The rows below give T cell receptor beta chains drawn from one sample of a study of T-cell reconstitution after alpha-beta-depleted transplantation in children. One entry per CDR3 protein, called by TCRdb with MiXCR from the PCR reads. The sample gives 70,000 to 95,000 distinct CDR3 sequences, about 14% of which show up once; about 20% is in the top ten. The source material was PBMCs, mostly from graft donor cells, sampled 180 days after TCRalphabeta/CD19-depleted stem cell transplant. All receptors derive from a male patient aged 2-9 years who had a stem cell transplant for acute lymphoblastic leukemia, so the T cells may come from the graft donor. Both conserved end residues are part of each CDR3. D genes are given only for firm matches. Clone size is shown for a subset of rows, as once, few, many or a class of expanded clone.

j_gene,d_gene,abundance,v_gene,CDR3nt,CDR3aa
TRBJ1-1,TRBD1,few,TRBV27,TGTGCCAGCAGTACGGGGACAGGGGGCAACACTGAAGCTTTCTTT,CASSTGTGGNTEAFF
TRBJ1-1,NA,many,TRBV5-1,TGCGCCAGCAAGGACATAGCTGAAGCTTTCTTT,CASKDIAEAFF
TRBJ2-3,TRBD1,few,TRBV5-1,TGCGCCAGCAGCTTGATTGGACAGGGGAGAGATACGCAGTATTTT,CASSLIGQGRDTQYF
TRBJ2-2,TRBD2,many,TRBV20-1,TGCAGTGCTAGGAGACTAGCGGGGGCGTCGGGGGAGCTGTTTTTT,CSARRLAGASGELFF
TRBJ2-6,NA,NA,TRBV6-5,TGTGCCAGCAGTTACGACAGCTCTGGGGCCAACGTCCTGACTTTC,CASSYDSSGANVLTF
TRBJ2-5,NA,many,TRBV5-5,TGTGCCAGCAGCGTACAGGGAAAGGAAGAGACCCAGTACTTC,CASSVQGKEETQYF
TRBJ1-6,TRBD1,few,TRBV20-1,TGCAGTGCTAGGACAGGGATGGGGGATTCACCCCTCCACTTT,CSARTGMGDSPLHF
TRBJ2-7,TRBD1,many,TRBV12-3/TRBV12-4,TGTGCCAGCAGCCCACCGGGACAGGGATACGAGCAGTACTTC,CASSPPGQGYEQYF
TRBJ2-3,NA,NA,TRBV14,TGTGCCAGCAGCCAAGAACAGCGGACGGGCACAGATACGCAGTATTTT,CASSQEQRTGTDTQYF
TRBJ1-5,NA,many,TRBV7-6,TGTGCCAGCAGCTTAGGCGGGGTTCACTCAGGGCCCCAGCATTTT,CASSLGGVHSGPQHF
TRBJ2-2,NA,NA,TRBV5-1,TGCGCCAGCAGCTTGGCCGGCGCGGACTACACCGGGGAGCTGTTTTTT,CASSLAGADYTGELFF
TRBJ2-5,NA,few,TRBV7-9,TGTGCCAGCAGCTTACCCCATGGTGAGACCCAGTACTTC,CASSLPHGETQYF
TRBJ2-3,NA,NA,TRBV5-1,TGCGCCAGCAGCATAAACAGGGAGGATACGCAGTATTTT,CASSINREDTQYF
TRBJ2-7,NA,many,TRBV20-1,TGCAGTGCCTCTGACAGCCAGGGCTACGAGCAGTACTTC,CSASDSQGYEQYF
TRBJ1-2,TRBD1,few,TRBV11-2,TGTGCCAGCAGCTTAGGTGGAGGGGGCAACTATGGCTACACCTTC,CASSLGGGGNYGYTF
TRBJ2-3,NA,NA,TRBV28,TGTGCCACGCTGCCGGGAGACCCCACAGATACGCAGTATTTT,CATLPGDPTDTQYF
TRBJ2-3,TRBD2,NA,TRBV12-3/TRBV12-4,TGTGCCAGCAGTTTAGCGAACGTAGCGGGGGGGTCTGCAGATACGCAGTATTTT,CASSLANVAGGSADTQYF
TRBJ2-1,TRBD1,NA,TRBV10-3,TGTGCCATTTTACCGGGACAGGGAAACAATGAGCAGTTCTTC,CAILPGQGNNEQFF
TRBJ2-7,NA,NA,TRBV7-2,TGTGCCAGCAGCTTTGGGTCCCGGGGGGCCCAAAAGCGACAGCAGTACTTC,CASSFGSRGAQKRQQYF
TRBJ2-1,TRBD2,NA,TRBV20-1,TGCAGTGCTCATGGACTAGCGGCCAACAATGAGCAGTTCTTC,CSAHGLAANNEQFF
TRBJ1-5,NA,NA,TRBV7-6,TGTGCCAGCAGCTTAGTGCCAGAAAGCGGCGATCAGCCCCAGCATTTT,CASSLVPESGDQPQHF
TRBJ1-1,NA,few,TRBV5-1,TGCGCCAGCACATGGACAGAGATGAACACTGAAGCTTTCTTT,CASTWTEMNTEAFF
TRBJ2-2,NA,few,TRBV7-9,TGTGCCACTAGAGGACTGGGACGCACCGGGGAGCTGTTTTTT,CATRGLGRTGELFF
TRBJ2-1,NA,NA,TRBV7-6,TGTGCCAGCAGCTTAAAATGGCAGGGAGGCCACAATGAGCAGTTCTTC,CASSLKWQGGHNEQFF
TRBJ2-2,TRBD1,NA,TRBV7-9,TGTGCCAGCCCCCCCGGGACAGGCCCGACCGGGGAGCTGTTTTTT,CASPPGTGPTGELFF
TRBJ2-5,NA,NA,TRBV5-1,TGCGCCAGCAGCTTTAGGCAGAACCAAGAGACCCAGTACTTC,CASSFRQNQETQYF
TRBJ2-1,NA,many,TRBV12-3/TRBV12-4,TGTGCCAGCAGTTTCGGGGCTCAGTTCTTC,CASSFGAQFF
TRBJ1-1,NA,NA,TRBV27,TGTGCCAGCAAAATGCCAGGGAGGACTGAAGCTTTCTTT,CASKMPGRTEAFF
TRBJ2-3,TRBD2,NA,TRBV6-2/TRBV6-3,TGTGCCAGCAGCATGGTCCCTCCCTCTAGCGGTACTAGCACAGATACGCAGTATTTT,CASSMVPPSSGTSTDTQYF
TRBJ2-3,TRBD2,NA,TRBV6-5,TGTGCCAGCAGTCGAGCAGCGGGGGGGCCAGATACGCAGTATTTT,CASSRAAGGPDTQYF
TRBJ2-7,TRBD2,few,TRBV12-3/TRBV12-4,TGTGCCAGCAGTCGAGCGGGGACCTCCTACGAGCAGTACTTC,CASSRAGTSYEQYF
TRBJ2-1,TRBD2,NA,TRBV20-1,TGCAGTGCAGGAGGACTAGCGGGAATGCCCCACAATGAGCAGTTCTTC,CSAGGLAGMPHNEQFF
TRBJ2-1,TRBD1,NA,TRBV5-6,TGTGCCAGCAGCGTGGGGACAGTCTACAATGAGCAGTTCTTC,CASSVGTVYNEQFF
TRBJ2-5,NA,NA,TRBV5-4,TGTGCCAGCAGCTTTTGGGGGGCGGGAGAGACCCAGTACTTC,CASSFWGAGETQYF
TRBJ2-2,TRBD2,few,TRBV4-2,TGTGCCAGCAGCCAAGGGGCGGGAGAAAGAACCGGGGAGCTGTTTTTT,CASSQGAGERTGELFF
TRBJ2-3,NA,few,TRBV18,TGTGCCAGCTCACCACCGGGAGATACGCAGTATTTT,CASSPPGDTQYF
TRBJ2-5,NA,few,TRBV4-1,TGCGCCAGCAGCCAAGATCGGGCGCAGGGATACAAGTTAGAGACCCAGTACTTC,CASSQDRAQGYKLETQYF
TRBJ2-2,TRBD2,NA,TRBV12-3/TRBV12-4,TGTGCCAGGCCGGGGGGTTCCACCGGGGAGCTGTTTTTT,CARPGGSTGELFF
TRBJ2-7,NA,few,TRBV7-9,TGTGCCAGCAGCTTAGCGGGGCAACACGAGCAGTACTTC,CASSLAGQHEQYF
TRBJ1-4,NA,NA,TRBV29-1,TGCAGCGCCAGGGAGGAGGAAAAACTGTTTTTT,CSAREEEKLFF
TRBJ1-2,TRBD1,NA,TRBV4-3,TGCGCCAGCAGCCAAGATCCGGCTGGGACAGATTCCTTCTATGGCTACACCTTC,CASSQDPAGTDSFYGYTF
TRBJ2-4,TRBD2,NA,TRBV3-1,TGTGCCAGCAGCCGGGACTATGAGAACATTCAGTACTTC,CASSRDYENIQYF